This entry is about one T cell receptor (beta chain). Its specificity is unknown. CDR3 size: 12 residues. The repertoire was sequenced with immunoSEQ multiplex PCR; TCRdb's copy has only in-frame clones and lacks some. The repertoire consists of some 70,000 clones, with roughly 86% occurring once and the leading ten covering 4.2%. This record belongs to a study of chemoradiotherapy in HPV16-positive cancers. Study conclusions and caveats: HPV-specific T cells were functionally defined from only a couple of HPV16-positive patients. During treatment, candidate HPV-specific clones and E7-related motifs expanded in tumor. In HPV16-positive patients, HPV-responsive T-cell expansion tracked better recurrence-free survival.

The chain joins TRBV1 to TRBJ2-6. TRBV1 is classified as a pseudogene. Sequenced material: blood, taken from a patient who underwent chemoradiotherapy. This receptor was identified in a human donor with HPV-associated anogenital cancer. In DNA form, the CDR3 reads TGCACCAGCAAAAGTCGGGCCAACGTCCTGACTTTC. Amino acids: CTSKSRANVLTF.